This is a list of T cell receptor beta chains from one sample in a study of Graves' ophthalmopathy and Graves' hyperthyroidism. TCRdb independently ran MiXCR on the multiplex PCR reads; one entry per CDR3 protein. The sample has 200,000 to 300,000 distinct CDR3 sequences; around 45% are singletons. Sequencing was done on a sample of peripheral blood. The receptors were gathered from an adult man with Graves' ophthalmopathy. Each CDR3 is given with its conserved first and last residue. The D gene is left open where the match is weak. The listing skips clone size in some rows; elsewhere it reads once, few, many or a size class.

TGTGCCAGCAGCGTAGGACAGGGGGAGCTGTTTTTT,CASSVGQGELFF,-,-,TRBJ2-2,TRBV9
TGTGCCAGCAGCTTAGAGCCGAACACTGAAGCTTTCTTT,CASSLEPNTEAFF,few,-,TRBJ1-1,TRBV7-9
TGTGCCAGCAGCCGAATCGCTGCAGGGGGCTCTGGAAACACCATATATTTT,CASSRIAAGGSGNTIYF,-,TRBD1,TRBJ1-3,TRBV7-3
TGTGCCAGCAGCTTAGTTCTGGATTCACCCCTCCACTTT,CASSLVLDSPLHF,-,-,TRBJ1-6,TRBV9
TGTGCCACCAGTGACCCTCCGGGGGGGCCCTACACCGGGGAGCTGTTTTTT,CATSDPPGGPYTGELFF,-,TRBD2,TRBJ2-2,TRBV24-1
TGTGCCAGCAGTCAGGACGGGGGGACGCACAATCAGCCCCAGCATTTT,CASSQDGGTHNQPQHF,-,-,TRBJ1-5,TRBV2
TGTGCCAGCAGTGAACGTAGGGGGACTAGGGTGAACACCGGGGAGCTGTTTTTT,CASSERRGTRVNTGELFF,many,TRBD2,TRBJ2-2,TRBV25-1
TGTGCCAGCAGCTGGCGGACAGGGCGAAACTATGGCTACACCTTC,CASSWRTGRNYGYTF,few,TRBD1,TRBJ1-2,TRBV5-4
TGTGCCAGTTTTGGAGGGCCCTACGAGCAGTACTTC,CASFGGPYEQYF,-,-,TRBJ2-7,TRBV10-3
TGTGCCAACAGGAAAAGAGAGGGTGGGGGCTACACCTTC,CANRKREGGGYTF,-,-,TRBJ1-2,TRBV7-8
TGTGCTAGCAGCTACGGGACAGCCTACGAGCAGTACTTC,CASSYGTAYEQYF,few,TRBD1,TRBJ2-7,TRBV7-7
TGTGCCAGCAGTGTACGGGAAACCTACGAGCAGTACTTC,CASSVRETYEQYF,-,-,TRBJ2-7,TRBV2
TGTGCCAGCAGTGGCGGGACAGGGGAACAAGAGACCCAGTACTTC,CASSGGTGEQETQYF,few,TRBD1,TRBJ2-5,TRBV7-9
TGTGCCAGCAGCTTGGGACTCTCCCCCCTCCACTTT,CASSLGLSPLHF,once,-,TRBJ1-6,TRBV7-9
TGTGCCACCAGTGATCCCCTAGCGGGAGGGCCAAAGGGGCCAGAGACCCAGTACTTC,CATSDPLAGGPKGPETQYF,-,TRBD2,TRBJ2-5,TRBV24-1
TGCAGCGCCGACAGGGGACATGGCTACACCTTC,CSADRGHGYTF,-,TRBD1,TRBJ1-2,TRBV29-1
TGCGCCAGCAGCTTGGGGTCCAGAACGAACACCGGGGAGCTGTTTTTT,CASSLGSRTNTGELFF,-,-,TRBJ2-2,TRBV5-1
TGTGCCAGCAGCTTATTCGCGTCCGCCGCCGAGCAGTACTTC,CASSLFASAAEQYF,-,-,TRBJ2-7,TRBV7-9
TGTGCCACCAGCAGAGGGAGTTTGACTAGCCGTAACACCGGGGGGCTGTTTTTT,CATSRGSLTSRNTGGLFF,-,TRBD2,TRBJ2-2,TRBV15
TGCAGTGCTAGAGATGGGACTAGCTCCTACGAGCAGTACTTC,CSARDGTSSYEQYF,-,TRBD2,TRBJ2-7,TRBV20-1
TGTGCCAGCAGCACTGACGGAGGCCAGCCCCAGCATTTT,CASSTDGGQPQHF,-,-,TRBJ1-5,TRBV7-9
TGCAGCGTCGGGACAGGGTGGGGCTACACCTTC,CSVGTGWGYTF,few,TRBD1,TRBJ1-2,TRBV29-1
TGTGCCAGCAGCCTAGGGTATGGTGGGTCTCAGCCCCAGCATTTT,CASSLGYGGSQPQHF,few,-,TRBJ1-5,TRBV7-8
TGTGCCTGCCCCCTTGGGGCCAACGTCCTGACTTTC,CACPLGANVLTF,-,-,TRBJ2-6,TRBV24-1
TGTGCCAGCAGCTTGTTAAGGGCGAACAGGGAGACCCAGTACTTC,CASSLLRANRETQYF,-,-,TRBJ2-5,TRBV5-8
TGCGCCAGCAGCCAAGAACCATATAGCAATCAGCCCCAGCATTTT,CASSQEPYSNQPQHF,-,-,TRBJ1-5,TRBV4-1
TGTGCCAGCAGTTCCAGGGTTCACGAGCAGTACTTC,CASSSRVHEQYF,-,-,TRBJ2-7,TRBV28
TGTGCCAGCAGTGAGCTCCGGGGAGGCACTGAAGCTTTCTTT,CASSELRGGTEAFF,few,-,TRBJ1-1,TRBV2
TGTGCCAGCAGCCCGAGGCTAGCGGGACACGAGCAGTACTTC,CASSPRLAGHEQYF,few,TRBD2,TRBJ2-7,TRBV9
TGTGCCAGCAGCTTAGGGGCCGGAAGCTCCTACGAGCAGTACTTC,CASSLGAGSSYEQYF,many,-,TRBJ2-7,TRBV7-3
TGTGCCAGCAGTCAGGGACAGACTACTGAAGCTTTCTTT,CASSQGQTTEAFF,many,TRBD1,TRBJ1-1,TRBV7-9
TGTGCCAGCAGCTTCCTCGAGGGGGAGCTGTTTTTT,CASSFLEGELFF,-,-,TRBJ2-2,TRBV7-9
TGCAGCGCGCTGGGCAAGGGTGGCTGGAACACCGGGGAGCTGTTTTTT,CSALGKGGWNTGELFF,few,-,TRBJ2-2,TRBV29-1
TGTGCCAGCAGCCAAGATGGACCCGGACAACGGCATAATTCACCCCTCCACTTT,CASSQDGPGQRHNSPLHF,-,-,TRBJ1-6,TRBV9
TGTGCCAGCAGCCAGGTGGGCATGGGTTCACCCCTCCACTTT,CASSQVGMGSPLHF,few,-,TRBJ1-6,TRBV3-1
TGCAGCGTCAGAATGGGGGTATCCCACTACGAGCAGTACTTC,CSVRMGVSHYEQYF,-,-,TRBJ2-7,TRBV29-1
TGTGCCAGCAGCCCGTCCAGGGGGCCCGGGGAGCTGTTTTTT,CASSPSRGPGELFF,-,TRBD1,TRBJ2-2,TRBV13
TGTGCCAGCAGTTTAGCAGGGGACAGGGAAGGTTATGGCTACACCTTC,CASSLAGDREGYGYTF,-,TRBD1,TRBJ1-2,TRBV12-3/TRBV12-4
TGTGCCAGCAGCTTAGATAACCAGCCATACAATGAGCAGTACTTC,CASSLDNQPYNEQYF,-,-,TRBJ2-7,TRBV7-2
TGTGCCTGGAATAGACAGGGAAGGAGTAAGGAGACCCAGTACTTC,CAWNRQGRSKETQYF,-,TRBD1,TRBJ2-5,TRBV7-8
TGCAGCGTTGAAGAGCTTGGACAGGTCTCCTACGAGCAGTACTTC,CSVEELGQVSYEQYF,-,TRBD1,TRBJ2-7,TRBV29-1
TGTGCCAGCAGCGCGGGGACAGGAGGCTTACAAGGGACCCAGTACTTC,CASSAGTGGLQGTQYF,-,TRBD1,TRBJ2-5,TRBV9
TGTGCCAGCAGACACCCCGGACAGGGGGCGTTTCGGGAGACCCAGTACTTC,CASRHPGQGAFRETQYF,-,TRBD1,TRBJ2-5,TRBV2
TGTGCCAGCACCCGGGGAGGGGGAAGCACTGAAGCTTTCTTT,CASTRGGGSTEAFF,few,-,TRBJ1-1,TRBV7-9
TGTGCCAGTAGTATGTCGGGGGCCCGGGAGACCCAGTACTTC,CASSMSGARETQYF,-,-,TRBJ2-5,TRBV19
TGCAGCGAAAGTCGGAACCAAGAGACCCAGTACTTC,CSESRNQETQYF,many,-,TRBJ2-5,TRBV29-1
TGCGCCAGCAGCCAAGATCGGACCACAGGGGACCATGGCTACACCTTC,CASSQDRTTGDHGYTF,few,TRBD1,TRBJ1-2,TRBV4-1
TGTGCCAGCAGCGTAGACCCAACCGGGGAGCTGTTTTTT,CASSVDPTGELFF,-,-,TRBJ2-2,TRBV9
TGCGCCAGCAGTACCCTCTCAGAGAACACTGAAGCTTTCTTT,CASSTLSENTEAFF,-,-,TRBJ1-1,TRBV10-2
TGTGCCAGCAGGATAGGGCTGGAGAACACTGAAGCTTTCTTT,CASRIGLENTEAFF,-,-,TRBJ1-1,TRBV7-8
TGCAGTGCTAGTTCCCATATTGGGAATCAGCCCCAGCATTTT,CSASSHIGNQPQHF,-,-,TRBJ1-5,TRBV20-1
TGTGCCAGCAGTGAATCACGGGACAGGTCATCCTACGAGCAGTACTTC,CASSESRDRSSYEQYF,few,TRBD1,TRBJ2-7,TRBV10-3
TGCAGTGCTACCCCCCGCGTACCTGGAAACACCATATATTTT,CSATPRVPGNTIYF,-,-,TRBJ1-3,TRBV20-1
TGTGCCAGCAGTTTAGAACGGACCAATCAGCCCCAGCATTTT,CASSLERTNQPQHF,-,-,TRBJ1-5,TRBV12-3/TRBV12-4
TGCAGTGCTAAGGACAGTTATAGCAATCAGCCCCAGCATTTT,CSAKDSYSNQPQHF,-,-,TRBJ1-5,TRBV10-3
TGCAGCGCATACAAGGGGGAGCTGTTTTTT,CSAYKGELFF,-,-,TRBJ2-2,TRBV29-1
TGCAGCGTAGGAGACAGGGGCGATAATGAAAAACTGTTTTTT,CSVGDRGDNEKLFF,many,TRBD1,TRBJ1-4,TRBV29-1